The following is a T cell receptor beta chain sequence with its context. Its specificity is not known. The data stem from a study of T cell responses to AZD1222 COVID-19 vaccine. Study information: Timing groups of about 4 and about 12 weeks for second doses were pooled. Points from the study as a whole: Receipt of two AZD1222 doses was followed by a rise in Spike-specific TCR breadth and depth. Repertoires were obtained solely post-peak T cell response. At 160-218 and 743-854, vaccine-associated CD4 TCRs were dominant, and they spanned spike.

Repertoires were generated with immunoSEQ multiplex PCR, while TCRdb's copy carries only in-frame clones and drops some. The table has approximately 160,000 clones, more than 75% seen once. Germline V lookup: CDR1 MDHEN, CDR2 SYDVKM. This CDR3 region has 15 residues. After removal of 6 bases from V and 1 base from J, the junction contained 7 bases not matched to a gene. The V gene is TRBV28, the J gene TRBJ2-3, with TRBD2 matching 7 bases. This specimen was peripheral blood, taken on day 0 of AZD1222 vaccination. The TCR originated in an adult in good health. The CDR3 sequence is CASSGRDYRTDTQYF. DNA of the CDR3: TGTGCCAGCAGCGGCCGGGACTACCGCACAGATACGCAGTATTTT. Drawing the rest from reference TRBV28 and TRBJ2-3, the complete variable domain is DVKVTQSSRYLVKRTGEKVFLECVQDMDHENMFWYRQDPGLGLRLIYFSYDVKMKEKGDIPEGYSVSREKKERFSLILESASTNQTSMYLCASSGRDYRTDTQYFGPGTRLTVL.